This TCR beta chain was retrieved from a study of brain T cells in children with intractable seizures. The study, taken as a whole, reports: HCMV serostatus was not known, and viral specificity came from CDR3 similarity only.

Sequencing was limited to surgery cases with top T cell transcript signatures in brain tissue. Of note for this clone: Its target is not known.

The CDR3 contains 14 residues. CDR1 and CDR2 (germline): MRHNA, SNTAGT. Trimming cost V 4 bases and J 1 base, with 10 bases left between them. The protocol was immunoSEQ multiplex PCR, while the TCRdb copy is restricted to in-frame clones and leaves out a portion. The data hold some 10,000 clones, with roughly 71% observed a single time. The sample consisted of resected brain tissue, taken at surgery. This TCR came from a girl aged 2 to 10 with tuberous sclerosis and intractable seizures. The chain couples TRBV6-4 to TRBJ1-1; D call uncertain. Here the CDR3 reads CASSASPGNTEAFF. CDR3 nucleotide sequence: TGTGCCAGCAGTGCCTCTCCAGGGAACACTGAAGCTTTCTTT.